A single TCR beta chain is shown here with its context. No antigen is known for it. Base quality data are lacking; no much larger clone is found one base away. These data are taken from a study of blood T cell repertoires in COVID-19 (dated by TCRdb to the early 2020s). With respect to the entire study: Collaborator samples came from the United States, Italy and Spain and covered acute and convalescent phases of COVID-19. The material from the prospective study consisted of cDNA or gDNA derived from T cells, B-cell-depleted T cells, or PBMCs. Subjects who had been exposed to COVID-19, were actively infected with it, or had recovered from it provided the deeply sampled blood TCRbeta repertoires that made up the dataset. A freely available public database, intended as a resource for researchers studying the immune response to SARS-CoV-2, is where the repertoires were released. The samples were drawn from the first 160 participants of the ongoing ImmuneRACE study and from under 1,500 subjects provided by 6 global collaborators. Nearly every sample came with metadata listing a de-identified subject ID, COVID-19 status, age in years and sex. Where available, HLA class I and class II types were obtained from metadata supplied by the sample provider rather than from assay-based typing.

TCRbeta CDR3 regions were amplified from genomic DNA using the immunoSEQ Assay, a bias-controlled multiplex PCR. The authors' analysis ran thus. Nucleated cell counts per sample were estimated from amplification of reference gene primers within the assay. Sequence reads were collapsed and filtered to measure the absolute abundance of every unique TCRbeta CDR3 rearrangement. For each sample, productive Simpson clonality was calculated as the square root of Simpson's diversity index across productive rearrangements. The source is immuneACCESS, and TCRdb retained only in-frame sequences with V and J called. Part of the clones is not carried over; for the studies checked, unresolved V genes explain less than half of this, and the remainder is unexplained. Clone size and V and J calls were adopted from that table, with D and trimming inferred from the DNA. This sample comprises about 97,000 clones, just under 90% of them detected only once. Approximately 15% of the sample is in the top ten clones.

CDR1 and CDR2, per the germline V gene, are SGDLS and YYNGEE. The CDR3 goes from the cysteine to the phenylalanine over 17 residues. Only the CDR3 DNA stays, 51 bases, in frame from base 1. Relative to germline, V is 1 base shorter and J is 1 base shorter, with 15 bases between their ends. Collaborating institutions collected whole blood in K2EDTA tubes following their own protocols. For TCRbeta analysis, collaborator samples were shipped as frozen whole blood, as isolated PBMCs, or as DNA extracted from either sample type. The investigation overall reported the following: The quantity of clinical and demographic metadata differed by source and by participant and was supplied without curation.

This clonotype was sampled from a human donor in a cohort sampled during active COVID-19. Sequencing input: peripheral blood. The V and J segments used are TRBV9 and TRBJ1-3, and possibly TRBD1, on 5 matching bases. The CDR3 protein: CASSVFQGLDSGNTIYF. The DNA sequence follows: TGTGCCAGCAGCGTATTCCAGGGTCTGGATTCTGGAAACACCATATATTTT.